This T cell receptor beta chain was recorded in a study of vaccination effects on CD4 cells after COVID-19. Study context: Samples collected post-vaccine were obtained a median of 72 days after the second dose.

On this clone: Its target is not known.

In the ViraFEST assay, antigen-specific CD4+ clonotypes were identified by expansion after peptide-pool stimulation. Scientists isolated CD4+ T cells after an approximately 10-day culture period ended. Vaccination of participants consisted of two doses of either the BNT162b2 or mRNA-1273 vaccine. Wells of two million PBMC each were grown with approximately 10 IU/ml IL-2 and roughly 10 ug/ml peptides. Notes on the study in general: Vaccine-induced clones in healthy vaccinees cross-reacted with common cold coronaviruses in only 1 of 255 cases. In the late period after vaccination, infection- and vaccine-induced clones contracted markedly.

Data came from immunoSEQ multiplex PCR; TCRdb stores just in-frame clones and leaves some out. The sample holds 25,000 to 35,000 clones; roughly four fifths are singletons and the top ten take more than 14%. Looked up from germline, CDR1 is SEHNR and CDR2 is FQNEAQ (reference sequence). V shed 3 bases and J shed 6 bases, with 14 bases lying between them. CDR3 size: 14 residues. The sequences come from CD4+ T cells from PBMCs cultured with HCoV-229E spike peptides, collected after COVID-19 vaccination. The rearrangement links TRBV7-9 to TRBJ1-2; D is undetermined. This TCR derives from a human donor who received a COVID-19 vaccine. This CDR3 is CASSFISTQHGYTF. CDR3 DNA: TGTGCCAGCAGCTTTATCTCAACTCAGCATGGCTACACCTTC.